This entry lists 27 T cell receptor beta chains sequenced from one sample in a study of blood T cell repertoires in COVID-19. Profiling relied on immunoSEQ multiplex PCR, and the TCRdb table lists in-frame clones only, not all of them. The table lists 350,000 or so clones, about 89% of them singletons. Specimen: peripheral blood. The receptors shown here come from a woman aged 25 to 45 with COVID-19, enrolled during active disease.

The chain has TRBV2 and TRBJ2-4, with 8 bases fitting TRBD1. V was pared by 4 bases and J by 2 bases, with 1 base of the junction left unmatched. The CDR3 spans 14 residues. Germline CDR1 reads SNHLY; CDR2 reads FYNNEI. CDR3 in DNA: TGTGCCAGCAGTGGGACAGGGACCAAAAACATTCAGTACTTC. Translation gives CASSGTGTKNIQYF.

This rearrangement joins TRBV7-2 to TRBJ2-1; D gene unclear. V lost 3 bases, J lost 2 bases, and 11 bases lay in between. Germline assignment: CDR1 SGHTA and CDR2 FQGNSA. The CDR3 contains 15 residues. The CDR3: CASSLIASTYNEQFF. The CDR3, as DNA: TGTGCCAGCAGCTTGATTGCGTCAACCTACAATGAGCAGTTCTTC.

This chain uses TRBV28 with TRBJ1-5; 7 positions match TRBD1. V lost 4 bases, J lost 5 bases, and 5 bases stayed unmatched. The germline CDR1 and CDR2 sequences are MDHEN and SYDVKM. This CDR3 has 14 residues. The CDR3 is CASSSPRGYQPQHF. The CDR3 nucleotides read TGTGCCAGCAGTTCCCCCAGGGGGTATCAGCCCCAGCATTTT. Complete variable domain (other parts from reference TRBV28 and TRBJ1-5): DVKVTQSSRYLVKRTGEKVFLECVQDMDHENMFWYRQDPGLGLRLIYFSYDVKMKEKGDIPEGYSVSREKKERFSLILESASTNQTSMYLCASSSPRGYQPQHFGDGTRLSIL.

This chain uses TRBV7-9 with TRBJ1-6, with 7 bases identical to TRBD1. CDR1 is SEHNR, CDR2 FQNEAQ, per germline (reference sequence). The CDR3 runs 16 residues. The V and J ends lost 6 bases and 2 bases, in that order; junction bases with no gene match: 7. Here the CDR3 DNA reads TGTGCCAGCAGTCGAGGGACAGCAACCTATAATTCACCCCTCCACTTT. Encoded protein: CASSRGTATYNSPLHF.

CDR3 in amino acids: CASRERRRNTGELFF. The CDR3, as DNA: TGTGCCAGCAGGGAGCGGAGGCGAAACACCGGGGAGCTGTTTTTT. V is TRBV2 and J is TRBJ2-2, with D possibly being TRBD2 (5 bases). Per the germline V gene, CDR1 is SNHLY and CDR2 is FYNNEI. V was trimmed by 6 bases and J by 2 bases, leaving 13 bases between them. This CDR3 has 15 residues.

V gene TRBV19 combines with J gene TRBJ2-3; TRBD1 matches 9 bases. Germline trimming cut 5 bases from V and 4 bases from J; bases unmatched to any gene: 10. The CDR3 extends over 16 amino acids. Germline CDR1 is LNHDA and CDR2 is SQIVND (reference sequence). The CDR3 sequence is CASSSRDRGNADTQYF. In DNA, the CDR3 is TGTGCCAGTAGTTCACGAGACAGGGGGAATGCAGATACGCAGTATTTT.

In nucleotides, the CDR3 is TGTGCCAGCAGTTACTCTGGCGGGAGGCCTGGGAATGAGCAGTTCTTC. It translates to CASSYSGGRPGNEQFF. V and J are TRBV6-6 and TRBJ2-1; TRBD2 aligns across 8 bases. CDR1 MNHNY and CDR2 SVGAGI come from the germline V gene (reference sequence). The CDR3 consists of 16 residues. J lost 7 bases, V lost 0 bases, and 8 bases had no gene match.

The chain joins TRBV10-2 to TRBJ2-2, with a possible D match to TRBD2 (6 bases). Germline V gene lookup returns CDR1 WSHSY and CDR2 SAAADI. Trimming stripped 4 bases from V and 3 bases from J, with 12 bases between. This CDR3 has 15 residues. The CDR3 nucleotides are TGCGCCAGCAGTGTTGGGGGGATCGACACCGGGGAGCTGTTTTTT. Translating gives CASSVGGIDTGELFF.

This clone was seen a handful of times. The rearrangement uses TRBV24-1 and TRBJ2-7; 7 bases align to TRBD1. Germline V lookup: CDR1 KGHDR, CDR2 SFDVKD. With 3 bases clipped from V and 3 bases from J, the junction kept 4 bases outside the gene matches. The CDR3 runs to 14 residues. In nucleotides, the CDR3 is TGTGCCACCAGTGATGGACAGGTTAGCTACGAGCAGTACTTC. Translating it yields CATSDGQVSYEQYF.

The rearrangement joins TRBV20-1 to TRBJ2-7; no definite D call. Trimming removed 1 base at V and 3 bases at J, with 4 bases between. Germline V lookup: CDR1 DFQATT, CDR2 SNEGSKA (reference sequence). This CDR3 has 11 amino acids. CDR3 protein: CSARVVYEQYF. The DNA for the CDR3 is TGCAGTGCTAGAGTAGTCTACGAGCAGTACTTC.

The CDR3 bases are TGTGCCATCAGTTTGTCCGGGACAGGGATAAGGGCAGGAAACACCATATATTTT. Amino acids: CAISLSGTGIRAGNTIYF. This rearrangement joins TRBV10-3 to TRBJ1-3, with TRBD1 matching 9 bases. Trimming cost V 5 bases and J 4 bases; bases outside gene matches: 15. The CDR3 loop spans 18 amino acids. Looked up from germline, CDR1 is ENHRY and CDR2 is SYGVKD.

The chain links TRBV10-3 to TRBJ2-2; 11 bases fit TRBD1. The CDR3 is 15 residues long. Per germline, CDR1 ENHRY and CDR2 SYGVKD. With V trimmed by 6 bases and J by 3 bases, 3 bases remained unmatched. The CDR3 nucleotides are TGTGCCATCAGGGAGGGACAGGGGGACACCGGGGAGCTGTTTTTT. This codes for CAIREGQGDTGELFF.

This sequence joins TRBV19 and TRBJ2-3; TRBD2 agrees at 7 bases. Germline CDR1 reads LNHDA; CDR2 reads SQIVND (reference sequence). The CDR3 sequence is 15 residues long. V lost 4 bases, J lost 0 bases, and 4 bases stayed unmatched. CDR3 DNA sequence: TGTGCCAGTAGTAGGCCAGCGGGAAGCACAGATACGCAGTATTTT. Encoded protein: CASSRPAGSTDTQYF.

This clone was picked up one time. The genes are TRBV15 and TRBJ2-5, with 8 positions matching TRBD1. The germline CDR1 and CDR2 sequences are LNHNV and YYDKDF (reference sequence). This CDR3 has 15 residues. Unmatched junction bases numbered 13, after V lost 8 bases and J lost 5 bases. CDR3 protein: CATAPYRGVEETQYF. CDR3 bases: TGTGCCACCGCGCCCTACAGGGGGGTAGAGGAGACCCAGTACTTC.

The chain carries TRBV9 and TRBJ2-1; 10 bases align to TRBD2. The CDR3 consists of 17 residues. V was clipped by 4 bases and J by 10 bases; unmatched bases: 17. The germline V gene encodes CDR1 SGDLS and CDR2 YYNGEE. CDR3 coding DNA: TGTGCCAGCAGCCCGAGGGGGCAAGCGGGAGGGCCGAGGGAGCAGTTCTTC. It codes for CASSPRGQAGGPREQFF.

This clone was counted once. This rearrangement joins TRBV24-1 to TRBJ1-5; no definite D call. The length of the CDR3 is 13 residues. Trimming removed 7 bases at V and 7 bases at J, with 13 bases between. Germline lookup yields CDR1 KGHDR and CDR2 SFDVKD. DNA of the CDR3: TGTGCCACCAGCGAGGCCGGAGGACAGCCCCAGCATTTT. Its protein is CATSEAGGQPQHF.

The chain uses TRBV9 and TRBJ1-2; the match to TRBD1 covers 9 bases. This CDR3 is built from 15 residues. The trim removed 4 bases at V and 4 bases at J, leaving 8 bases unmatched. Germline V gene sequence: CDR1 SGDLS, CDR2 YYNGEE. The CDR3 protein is CASSPRDREGYGYTF. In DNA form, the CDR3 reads TGTGCCAGCAGCCCTCGGGACAGGGAGGGCTATGGCTACACCTTC.

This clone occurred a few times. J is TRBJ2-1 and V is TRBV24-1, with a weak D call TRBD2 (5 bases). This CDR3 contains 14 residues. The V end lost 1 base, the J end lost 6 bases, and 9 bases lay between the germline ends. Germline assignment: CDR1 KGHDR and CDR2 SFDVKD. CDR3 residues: CATSDFKAGNEQFF. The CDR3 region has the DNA TGTGCCACCAGTGATTTCAAGGCGGGCAATGAGCAGTTCTTC.

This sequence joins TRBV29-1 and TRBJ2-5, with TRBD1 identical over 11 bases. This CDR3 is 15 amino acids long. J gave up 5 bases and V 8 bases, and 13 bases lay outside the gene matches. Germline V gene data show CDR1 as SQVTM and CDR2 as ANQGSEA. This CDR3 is CSFRTGQGVWETQYF. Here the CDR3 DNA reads TGCAGCTTCAGGACGGGACAGGGGGTTTGGGAGACCCAGTACTTC.

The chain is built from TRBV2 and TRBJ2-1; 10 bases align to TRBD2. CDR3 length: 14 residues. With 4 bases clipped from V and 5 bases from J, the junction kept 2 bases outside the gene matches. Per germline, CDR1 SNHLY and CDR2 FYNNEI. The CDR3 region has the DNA TGTGCCAGCAGTGCGCTAGCGGGAGACAATGAGCAGTTCTTC. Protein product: CASSALAGDNEQFF.

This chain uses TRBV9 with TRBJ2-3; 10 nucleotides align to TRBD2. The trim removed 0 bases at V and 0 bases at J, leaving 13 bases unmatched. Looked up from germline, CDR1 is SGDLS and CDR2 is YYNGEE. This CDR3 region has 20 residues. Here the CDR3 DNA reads TGTGCCAGCAGCGTAGGGTCTAGCGGGGGACTGTCAGCTAGCACAGATACGCAGTATTTT. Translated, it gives CASSVGSSGGLSASTDTQYF.

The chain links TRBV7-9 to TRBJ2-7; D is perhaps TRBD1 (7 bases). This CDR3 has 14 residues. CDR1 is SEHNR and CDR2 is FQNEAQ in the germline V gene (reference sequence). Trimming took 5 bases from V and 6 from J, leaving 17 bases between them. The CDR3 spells CASSPRLQGGEQYF. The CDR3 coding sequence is TGTGCCAGCAGCCCGAGGCTGCAGGGGGGCGAGCAGTACTTC.

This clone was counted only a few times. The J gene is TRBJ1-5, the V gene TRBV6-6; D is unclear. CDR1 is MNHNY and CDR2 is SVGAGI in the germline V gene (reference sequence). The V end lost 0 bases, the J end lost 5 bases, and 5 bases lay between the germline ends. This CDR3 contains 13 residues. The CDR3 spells CASSYSRDQPQHF. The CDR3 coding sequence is TGTGCCAGCAGTTACTCTCGAGATCAGCCCCAGCATTTT.

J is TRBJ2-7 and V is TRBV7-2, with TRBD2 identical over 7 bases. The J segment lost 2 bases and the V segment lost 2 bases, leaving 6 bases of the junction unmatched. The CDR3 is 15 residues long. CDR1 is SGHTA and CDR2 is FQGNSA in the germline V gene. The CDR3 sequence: CASSLSGTTTYEQYF. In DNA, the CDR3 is TGTGCCAGCAGCTTATCCGGGACTACAACCTACGAGCAGTACTTC.

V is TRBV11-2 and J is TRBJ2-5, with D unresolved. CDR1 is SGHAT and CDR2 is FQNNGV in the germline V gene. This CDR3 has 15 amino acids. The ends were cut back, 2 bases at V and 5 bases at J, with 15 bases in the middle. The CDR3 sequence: CASSLMPSRSETQYF. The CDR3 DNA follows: TGTGCCAGCAGCTTAATGCCGTCGAGGAGTGAGACCCAGTACTTC.

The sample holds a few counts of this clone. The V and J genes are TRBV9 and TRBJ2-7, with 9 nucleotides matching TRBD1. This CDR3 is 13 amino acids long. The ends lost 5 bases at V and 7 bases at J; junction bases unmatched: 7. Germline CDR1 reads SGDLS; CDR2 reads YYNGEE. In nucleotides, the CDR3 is TGTGCCAGCAGTGCCGGGACAGGGAATGAGCAGTACTTC. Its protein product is CASSAGTGNEQYF. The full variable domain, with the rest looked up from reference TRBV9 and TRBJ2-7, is DSGVTQTPKHLITATGQRVTLRCSPRSGDLSVYWYQQSLDQGLQFLIQYYNGEERAKGNILERFSAQQFPDLHSELNLSSLELGDSALYFCASSAGTGNEQYFGPGTRLTVT.

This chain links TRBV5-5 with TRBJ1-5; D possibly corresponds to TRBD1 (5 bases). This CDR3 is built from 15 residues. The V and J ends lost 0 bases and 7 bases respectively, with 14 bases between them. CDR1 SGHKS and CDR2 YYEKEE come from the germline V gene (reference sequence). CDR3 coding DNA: TGTGCCAGCAGCTTGGGTTCGGGGGTGGGGCAGCCCCAGCATTTT. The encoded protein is CASSLGSGVGQPQHF.